Below are 27 T cell receptor beta chains sequenced from a single sample in a study of cytomegalovirus exposure and HLA in healthy donors. This PCR relied on a set of 60 Vbeta primers and 13 Jbeta primers. This table comes from immunoSEQ multiplex PCR, and its TCRdb copy is limited to in-frame clones, with some not included. The table has 150,000 to 180,000 clones, about 83% seen once. The sample taken for sequencing was PBMCs. These receptor sequences come from a woman in her 40s in good health and CMV-seronegative.

The genes are TRBV18 and TRBJ1-1, with unresolved D. This CDR3 contains 12 residues. Trimming cost V 3 bases and J 3 bases, with 5 bases left between them. Looked up from germline, CDR1 is KGHSH and CDR2 is LQKENI. The CDR3 sequence: CASSPSYTEAFF. The CDR3 nucleotides are TGTGCCAGCTCACCCTCGTACACTGAAGCTTTCTTT.

The rearrangement links TRBV5-1 to TRBJ2-3; perhaps TRBD2 as D (5 bases). Germline CDR1 and CDR2: SGHRS and YFSETQ. V was cut by 1 base and J by 3 bases, with 15 bases left in between. The CDR3 has 16 amino acids. The CDR3 region has the DNA TGCGCCAGCAGCTTGCGGGCGGGCTCGGCGACAGATACGCAGTATTTT. It codes for CASSLRAGSATDTQYF.

The rearrangement joins TRBV2 to TRBJ1-4; D remains unclear. Between the trimmed V and J ends, which lost 4 bases and 3 bases, there was a span of 9 bases. The CDR3 length is 14 residues. Germline loops: CDR1 SNHLY, CDR2 FYNNEI. The CDR3: CASSARYANEKLFF. CDR3 nucleotides: TGTGCCAGCAGTGCCCGGTACGCTAATGAAAAACTGTTTTTT.

This chain joins TRBV30 and TRBJ1-1, with D uncertain. The V and J ends lost 0 bases and 1 base respectively, with 6 bases between them. In germline, CDR1 is GTSNPN, CDR2 SVGIG (reference sequence). The CDR3 loop spans 13 amino acids. The CDR3 spells CAWSVTQNTEAFF. CDR3 DNA sequence: TGTGCCTGGAGTGTAACACAGAACACTGAAGCTTTCTTT.

The J gene is TRBJ1-2, the V gene TRBV30; TRBD1 might be the D (5 bases). CDR3 length: 12 residues. From germline, CDR1 is GTSNPN and CDR2 SVGIG (reference sequence). V gave up 7 bases and J gave up 3 bases, with 12 bases separating them. CDR3 sequence (DNA): TGTGCCTTCCTCCAAGGGGACTATGGCTACACCTTC. Encoded protein: CAFLQGDYGYTF.

CDR3 nucleotides: TGTGCCAGCAGCCCGACAGCGGGGTTGAATGAGCAGTTCTTC. Its translation is CASSPTAGLNEQFF. The V call is TRBV7-2, the J call TRBJ2-1; 7 bases match TRBD2. V gave up 5 bases and J gave up 7 bases; unmatched junction bases: 8. CDR3 length: 14 residues. CDR1 is SGHTA, CDR2 FQGNSA, per germline.

The chain has TRBV11-3 and TRBJ1-1, with D perhaps matching TRBD1 (6 bases). V lost 5 bases and J lost 8, with 12 bases in between. CDR3 size: 12 residues. Germline CDR1 SGHNT, CDR2 YENEEA. The CDR3 loop is CASSPTDREAFF. In DNA form, the CDR3 reads TGTGCCAGCAGCCCAACGGACAGAGAAGCTTTCTTT.

The chain joins TRBV19 to TRBJ1-5; TRBD1 might be the D (6 bases). Trimming took 3 bases from V and 10 from J, leaving 16 bases between them. This CDR3 region has 14 residues. From germline, CDR1 is LNHDA and CDR2 SQIVND (reference sequence). The CDR3 DNA reads as TGTGCCAGTAGTATGGAGGCCGAGGGACACCCCCAGCATTTT. This codes for CASSMEAEGHPQHF.

The J gene is TRBJ2-5, the V gene TRBV7-9; D call uncertain. The germline gives CDR1 SEHNR, CDR2 FQNEAQ (reference sequence). The CDR3 totals 12 residues. V lost 3 bases, J lost 7 bases, and 9 bases lay in between. The CDR3 coding sequence is TGTGCCAGCAGCTTGACCCCGGGGACCCAGTACTTC. It translates to CASSLTPGTQYF.

There are a few counts of this clone. The CDR3 nucleotides read TGCGCCAGCAGCCAAGACGGAGGGGACAATCAGCCCCAGCATTTT. Translated: CASSQDGGDNQPQHF. This sequence joins TRBV4-1 and TRBJ1-5; a weak D match, TRBD1 (5 bases). Germline V gene data show CDR1 as MGHRA and CDR2 as YSYEKL. V was shortened by 0 bases and J by 3 bases, with 9 bases between the two germline ends. The CDR3 sequence is 15 residues long.

The chain is built from TRBV6-5 and TRBJ2-1; 9 bases align to TRBD1. CDR1 and CDR2 (germline): MNHEY, SVGAGI. J lost 4 bases, V lost 6 bases, and 7 bases had no gene match. This CDR3 contains 15 residues. The CDR3 spells CASRTTGGIYNEQFF. DNA of the CDR3: TGTGCCAGCAGGACAACAGGGGGCATTTACAATGAGCAGTTCTTC.

The rearrangement uses TRBV12-5 and TRBJ2-1, with TRBD2 matching 11 bases. The CDR3 is made up of 15 amino acids. Germline V gives CDR1 LGHNT, CDR2 FRNRAP. The V gene end was trimmed by 4 bases and the J gene end by 2 bases; junction bases not matched to a gene: 1. Written as DNA, the CDR3 is TGTGCTAGTGGTTCTAGCGGGGGGACCTACAATGAGCAGTTCTTC. Residues: CASGSSGGTYNEQFF. The complete variable domain, with remaining parts taken from reference TRBV12-5 and TRBJ2-1, reads DARVTQTPRHKVTEMGQEVTMRCQPILGHNTVFWYRQTMMQGLELLAYFRNRAPLDDSGMPKDRFSAEMPDATLATLKIQPSEPRDSAVYFCASGSSGGTYNEQFFGPGTRLTVL.

The genes are TRBV19 and TRBJ2-3, with a tentative D call TRBD1 (6 bases). V lost 7 bases and J 2 bases, leaving 16 bases between the germline ends. Looked up from germline, CDR1 is LNHDA and CDR2 is SQIVND (reference sequence). The CDR3 covers 15 residues. The CDR3 reads CASIGPYRDTDTQYF. CDR3 coding DNA: TGTGCCAGTATAGGCCCCTACAGGGACACAGATACGCAGTATTTT. Supplemented by reference TRBV19 and TRBJ2-3, the full variable domain reads DGGITQSPKYLFRKEGQNVTLSCEQNLNHDAMYWYRQDPGQGLRLIYYSQIVNDFQKGDIAEGYSVSREKKESFPLTVTSAQKNPTAFYLCASIGPYRDTDTQYFGPGTRLTVL.

The chain carries TRBV5-1 and TRBJ2-1; TRBD2 aligns across 9 bases. The CDR3 loop spans 16 amino acids. V was clipped by 4 bases and J by 7 bases; unmatched bases: 12. Germline CDR1 SGHRS, CDR2 YFSETQ. The CDR3 nucleotides are TGCGCCAGCAGCCCACTGGCTAGCGGGATGCTTAATGAGCAGTTCTTC. Protein sequence: CASSPLASGMLNEQFF.

The genes are TRBV19 and TRBJ1-4; the D gene is possibly TRBD1 (6 bases). The CDR3 extends over 14 amino acids. Per germline, CDR1 LNHDA and CDR2 SQIVND (reference sequence). The V end was cut by 4 bases, the J end by 4 bases, with 10 bases between. The CDR3 sequence: CASSRTADNEKLFF. The CDR3 nucleotides are TGTGCCAGTAGTAGGACAGCAGATAATGAAAAACTGTTTTTT.

This rearrangement joins TRBV6-1 to TRBJ2-7; D may be TRBD1 (6 bases). V was cut by 4 bases and J by 1 base, with 8 bases left in between. The CDR3 sequence is 13 residues long. Per the germline V gene, CDR1 is MNHNS and CDR2 is SASEGT. CDR3 DNA: TGTGCCAGCAGTGGCCAGGGGTCCTACGAGCAGTACTTC. The encoded protein is CASSGQGSYEQYF.

This clone was picked up a small number of times. The V call is TRBV29-1, the J call TRBJ1-2, with 8 bases matching TRBD1. This CDR3 is 12 amino acids long. J was trimmed by 7 bases and V by 7 bases; bases with no gene match: 8. Germline CDR1 reads SQVTM; CDR2 reads ANQGSEA. CDR3 DNA sequence: TGCAGCGCTACAACAGGGGGGACTGGCTACACCTTC. Translation: CSATTGGTGYTF.

This rearrangement joins TRBV19 to TRBJ1-4; 9 bases map to TRBD1. Trimming removed 8 bases from V and 3 bases from J; junction bases left unmatched: 10. Germline values: CDR1 LNHDA, CDR2 SQIVND (reference sequence). The CDR3 extends over 16 amino acids. CDR3 nucleotide sequence: TGTGCCAGTTCCCAGACAGGGGGATCGGCTAATGAAAAACTGTTTTTT. Translation gives CASSQTGGSANEKLFF.

The chain carries TRBV4-2 and TRBJ1-2; D is possibly TRBD1 (5 bases). V gave up 1 base and J gave up 2 bases, with 26 bases separating them. CDR3 size: 20 residues. Germline V gene sequence: CDR1 LGHNA, CDR2 YNFKEQ. Written as DNA, the CDR3 is TGTGCCAGCAGCCAAGGTTTATTAGACAGAGGCGGCGTTAAAAACTATGGCTACACCTTC. It translates to CASSQGLLDRGGVKNYGYTF.

This chain joins TRBV7-9 and TRBJ2-5; no definite D call. Trimming removed 6 bases from V and 5 bases from J, with 10 bases in between. CDR1 and CDR2 (germline): SEHNR, FQNEAQ (reference sequence). The CDR3 is made up of 12 amino acids. CDR3 sequence: CASRIDGETQYF. The CDR3 coding sequence is TGTGCCAGCAGGATCGACGGGGAGACCCAGTACTTC.

J is TRBJ1-5 and V is TRBV13, with D possibly TRBD1 on 5 matching bases. The CDR3 contains 14 residues. V lost 2 bases, J lost 3 bases, and 8 bases lay in between. Germline CDR1 and CDR2: PRHDT and FYEKMQ (reference sequence). The CDR3 sequence is CASSLSRANQPQHF. The DNA of the CDR3 is TGTGCCAGCAGCTTATCCAGGGCCAATCAGCCCCAGCATTTT.

The chain joins TRBV5-1 to TRBJ1-1, with unresolved D. The CDR3 runs to 11 residues. Germline V gene lookup returns CDR1 SGHRS and CDR2 YFSETQ. Trimming removed 5 bases at V and 1 base at J, with 3 bases between. CDR3 DNA sequence: TGCGCCAGCAGACAGAACACTGAAGCTTTCTTT. It specifies CASRQNTEAFF.

This clone was found a few times. The rearrangement uses TRBV6-1 and TRBJ2-2; 7 positions agree with TRBD2. CDR1 and CDR2 from the germline V gene are MNHNS and SASEGT. V lost 6 bases and J lost 3; bases outside the gene matches: 7. This CDR3 has 15 residues. This chain's CDR3 is CASSFGTKDTGELFF. The CDR3 region has the DNA TGTGCCAGCAGCTTCGGGACTAAGGACACCGGGGAGCTGTTTTTT.

The chain carries TRBV10-1 and TRBJ2-7, with 7 bases matching TRBD1. The V gene end was trimmed by 9 bases and the J gene end by 2 bases; junction bases not matched to a gene: 4. There are 12 residues in the CDR3. From germline, CDR1 is WNHNN and CDR2 SYGVQD (reference sequence). CDR3 sequence (DNA): TGCGCCAGTTCAAGGGGGCCCTACGAGCAGTACTTC. This encodes CASSRGPYEQYF.

This clone was detected only a few times. V is TRBV10-3 and J is TRBJ2-7; D remains unclear. CDR3 length equals 16 residues. CDR1 ENHRY and CDR2 SYGVKD come from the germline V gene. Trimming shortened V by 0 bases and J by 2 bases, and 14 bases separated the two germline ends. The CDR3 is CAISESKAASPYEQYF. The CDR3 DNA follows: TGTGCCATCAGTGAGTCAAAGGCAGCGTCTCCCTACGAGCAGTACTTC.

The chain employs TRBV2 and TRBJ1-3, with unresolved D. Trimming cost V 4 bases and J 0 bases, with 7 bases left between them. Germline loops: CDR1 SNHLY, CDR2 FYNNEI. CDR3 length equals 14 residues. CDR3 protein: CASSALPSGNTIYF. Here the CDR3 DNA reads TGTGCCAGCAGTGCTCTTCCCTCTGGAAACACCATATATTTT.

The rearrangement links TRBV5-1 to TRBJ2-2, with a weak D call TRBD2 (6 bases). The CDR3 is made up of 15 amino acids. The germline V and J ends were trimmed by 0 bases and 2 bases, with 8 bases remaining between them. The germline V gene has CDR1 SGHRS and CDR2 YFSETQ. CDR3 sequence reads: CASSLAGTNTGELFF. The DNA for the CDR3 is TGCGCCAGCAGCTTGGCCGGGACTAACACCGGGGAGCTGTTTTTT.